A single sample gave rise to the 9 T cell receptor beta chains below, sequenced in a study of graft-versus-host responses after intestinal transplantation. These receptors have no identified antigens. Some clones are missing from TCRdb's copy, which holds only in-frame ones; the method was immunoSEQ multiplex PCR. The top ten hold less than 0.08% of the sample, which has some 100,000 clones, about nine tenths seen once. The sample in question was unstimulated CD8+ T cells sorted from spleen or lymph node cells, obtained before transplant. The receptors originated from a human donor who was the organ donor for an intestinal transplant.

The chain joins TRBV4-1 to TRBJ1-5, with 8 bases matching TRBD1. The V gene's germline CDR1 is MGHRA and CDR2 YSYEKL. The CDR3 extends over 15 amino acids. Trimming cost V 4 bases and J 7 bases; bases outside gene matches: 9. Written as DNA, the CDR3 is TGCGCCAGCAGCCTGACAGGGGCGAGTGGACAGCCCCAGCATTTT. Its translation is CASSLTGASGQPQHF.

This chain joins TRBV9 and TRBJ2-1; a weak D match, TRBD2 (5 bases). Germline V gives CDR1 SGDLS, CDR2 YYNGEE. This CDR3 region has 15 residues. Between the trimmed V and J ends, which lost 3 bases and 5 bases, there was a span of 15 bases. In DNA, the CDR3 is TGTGCCAGCAGCGCCTTACTAGGAAGGGACAATGAGCAGTTCTTC. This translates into CASSALLGRDNEQFF.

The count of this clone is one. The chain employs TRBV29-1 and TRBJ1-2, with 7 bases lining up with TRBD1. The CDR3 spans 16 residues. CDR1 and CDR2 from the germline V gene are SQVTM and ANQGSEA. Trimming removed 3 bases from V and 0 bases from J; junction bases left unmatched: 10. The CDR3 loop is CSVDPPRTGANYGYTF. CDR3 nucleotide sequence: TGCAGCGTTGACCCCCCCCGGACAGGAGCTAACTATGGCTACACCTTC. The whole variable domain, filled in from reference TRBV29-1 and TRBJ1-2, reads SAVISQKPSRDICQRGTSLTIQCQVDSQVTMMFWYRQQPGQSLTLIATANQGSEATYESGFVIDKFPISRPNLTFSTLTVSNMSPEDSSIYLCSVDPPRTGANYGYTFGSGTRLTVV.

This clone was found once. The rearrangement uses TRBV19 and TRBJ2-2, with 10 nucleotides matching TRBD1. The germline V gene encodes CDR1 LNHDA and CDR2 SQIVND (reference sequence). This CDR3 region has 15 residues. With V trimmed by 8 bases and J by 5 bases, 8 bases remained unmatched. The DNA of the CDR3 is TGTGCCAGTGGGCGGGACAGGGGTGGAACCGGGGAGCTGTTTTTT. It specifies CASGRDRGGTGELFF.

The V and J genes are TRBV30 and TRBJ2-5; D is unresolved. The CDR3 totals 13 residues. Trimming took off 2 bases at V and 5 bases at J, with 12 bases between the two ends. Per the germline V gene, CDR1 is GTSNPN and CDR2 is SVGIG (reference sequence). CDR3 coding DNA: TGTGCCTGGAGTTTGTTAGCTTCGGAGACCCAGTACTTC. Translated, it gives CAWSLLASETQYF.

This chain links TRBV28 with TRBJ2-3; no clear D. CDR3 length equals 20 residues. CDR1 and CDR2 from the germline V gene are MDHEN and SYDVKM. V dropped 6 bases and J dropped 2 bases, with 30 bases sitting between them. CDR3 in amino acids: CASSQRSNFNPAVFTDTQYF. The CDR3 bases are TGTGCCAGCAGCCAAAGATCTAACTTCAATCCCGCCGTCTTCACAGATACGCAGTATTTT.

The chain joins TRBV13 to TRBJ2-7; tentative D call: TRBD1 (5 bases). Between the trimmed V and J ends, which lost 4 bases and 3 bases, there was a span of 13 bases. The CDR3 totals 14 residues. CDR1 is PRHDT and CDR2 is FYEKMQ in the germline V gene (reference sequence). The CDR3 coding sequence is TGTGCCAGCAGCTCAGAGGTCAGGGTCTACGAGCAGTACTTC. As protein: CASSSEVRVYEQYF.

Written as DNA, the CDR3 is TGTGCCAGCAGTTTGGTACTAGTTGGTATGAACACTGAAGCTTTCTTT. Protein sequence: CASSLVLVGMNTEAFF. V is TRBV28 and J is TRBJ1-1; D gene unclear. V was cut by 3 bases and J by 0 bases, with 14 bases left in between. Per germline, CDR1 MDHEN and CDR2 SYDVKM. The CDR3 has 16 amino acids. The full variable domain, with the rest looked up from reference TRBV28 and TRBJ1-1, is DVKVTQSSRYLVKRTGEKVFLECVQDMDHENMFWYRQDPGLGLRLIYFSYDVKMKEKGDIPEGYSVSREKKERFSLILESASTNQTSMYLCASSLVLVGMNTEAFFGQGTRLTVV.

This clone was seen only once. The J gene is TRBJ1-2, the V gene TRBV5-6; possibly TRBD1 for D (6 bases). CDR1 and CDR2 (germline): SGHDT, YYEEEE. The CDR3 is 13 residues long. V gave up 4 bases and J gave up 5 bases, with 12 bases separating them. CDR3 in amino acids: CASSPGQLYGYTF. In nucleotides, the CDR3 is TGTGCCAGCAGCCCTGGACAGCTATATGGCTACACCTTC.